This passage covers 3 T cell receptor beta chains from one sample sequenced in a study of cytomegalovirus exposure and HLA in healthy donors (dated by TCRdb to the late 2010s). Receptors were amplified or captured by the immunoSEQ multiplex PCR assay. The multiplex PCR relied on a mix of 60 forward primers for TCR Vbeta segments and 13 reverse primers for TCR Jbeta segments. The table was pulled from immuneACCESS by TCRdb, which kept in-frame rearrangements only. Such tables lose some clones; where checked, under half of the loss comes from unresolved V genes, and the rest has no known cause. The sample table records some 140,000 clones; about three quarters of these occur just once. Approximately 1.2% of the sample is held by the ten biggest clonotypes. The sequenced sample was PBMCs. The receptor source for this set is a male donor in good health and CMV-seropositive.

The rearrangement links TRBV5-6 to TRBJ1-1; 7 nucleotides align to TRBD1. After removal of 2 bases from V and 6 bases from J, the junction contained 10 bases not matched to a gene. The CDR3 extends over 15 amino acids. CDR1 and CDR2 (germline): SGHDT, YYEEEE. CDR3 nucleotides: TGTGCCAGCAGCTTTCTGGGGCAGGGGGAGGCTGAAGCTTTCTTT. Its translation is CASSFLGQGEAEAFF.

J is TRBJ1-5 and V is TRBV5-4; no reliable D call. CDR1 SGHNT and CDR2 YYREEE come from the germline V gene (reference sequence). The CDR3 consists of 16 residues. V dropped 0 bases and J dropped 1 base, with 11 bases sitting between them. This CDR3 reads CASSLDIASSNQPQHF. In DNA, the CDR3 is TGTGCCAGCAGCTTGGACATCGCCTCGAGCAATCAGCCCCAGCATTTT.

The chain recombines TRBV18 with TRBJ2-5, with TRBD1 matching over 8 bases. The assigned J gene may be wrong: the sequence end matches TRBJ2-7 better. The CDR3 has 15 amino acids. Germline V gene data show CDR1 as KGHSH and CDR2 as LQKENI. The CDR3 DNA is TGTGCCAGCTCACCGCCGACAGGGGACTCCTACGAGCAGTACTTC. As protein: CASSPPTGDSYEQYF.